This T cell receptor (beta chain) derives from a study of metastatic and nonmetastatic thyroid tumors. Study as a whole: Repertoires were compared across blood and tumor or nodule tissue from malignant and benign thyroid patients.

Original methodology: CDR3 differences across clinicopathological groups were used to build a distant-metastasis classifier for papillary thyroid cancer. TCRdb reprocessed the PCR reads using MiXCR. TCRdb's processing, not the study's, gives the V and J calls here. The sample consists of 35,000 to 50,000 clones, approximately 15% of them appearing once. Study results and limitations: It was reportedly found that TCR beta diversity was significantly higher in malignant thyroid tumors than in benign nodules, a difference seen in both blood and tumor samples.

V lost 11 bases, J lost 4 bases, and 12 bases lay in between. The CDR3 has 11 residues. CDR1 and CDR2 (germline): SNHLY, FYNNEI. In this sample, this clone turned up many times. Its matching antigen is unknown. All patients were untreated before thyroid surgery. The chain joins TRBV2 to TRBJ2-7, with D perhaps TRBD1 (5 bases). The sample consisted of blood. This receptor was taken from a female donor with papillary thyroid cancer or a benign thyroid nodule (not recorded which). Some clones in this sample may be carry-over from other donors' samples. CDR3 residues: CAGRTKYEQYF. The CDR3 coding sequence is TGTGCCGGACGGACAAAGTACGAGCAGTACTTC. Drawing the rest from reference TRBV2 and TRBJ2-7, the complete variable domain is EPEVTQTPSHQVTQMGQEVILRCVPISNHLYFYWYRQILGQKVEFLVSFYNNEISEKSEIFDDQFSVERPDGSNFTLKIRSTKLEDSAMYFCAGRTKYEQYFGPGTRLTVT.